Ten or more counts support the clone carrying this T cell receptor (beta chain). Its antigen is unidentified. TCRdb re-derived calls from the reads in MiXCR, one entry per CDR3 protein. The sample includes about 300,000 distinct CDR3 sequences, around 9.1% of them seen just once. This specimen comes from a study of T cell repertoires in cytomegalovirus infection. Study-level background: Signatures in public TCR beta sequences pointed to both CMV infection and matching HLA type. Overall study results and limits: Pooled public TCR beta family frequency picked out CMV carriers with the relevant HLA. There were HLA-C-restricted CMV-specific TCR beta clonotypes dominating the ex vivo response.

J lost 9 bases, V lost 0 bases, and 4 bases had no gene match. Germline values: CDR1 LNHNV, CDR2 YYDKDF (reference sequence). This CDR3 has 14 residues. The V call is TRBV15, the J call TRBJ2-1; 8 bases line up with TRBD2. Sequences were obtained from PBMCs. The sequence derives from a human donor in good health (CMV status not recorded). Some clones in this sample may be carry-over from other donors' samples. CDR3 amino acids: CATSRDRGGGEQFF. CDR3 in DNA: TGTGCCACCAGCAGAGATCGGGGGGGCGGTGAGCAGTTCTTC.